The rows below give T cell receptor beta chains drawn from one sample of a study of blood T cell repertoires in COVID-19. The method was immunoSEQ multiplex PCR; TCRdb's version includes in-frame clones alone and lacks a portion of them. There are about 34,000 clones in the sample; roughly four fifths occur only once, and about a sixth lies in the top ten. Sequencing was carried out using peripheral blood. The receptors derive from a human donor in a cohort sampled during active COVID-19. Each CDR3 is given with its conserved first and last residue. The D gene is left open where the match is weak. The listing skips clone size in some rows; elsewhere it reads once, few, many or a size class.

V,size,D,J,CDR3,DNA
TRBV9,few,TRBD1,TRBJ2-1,CASSYDRDRQFF,TGTGCCAGCAGTTACGACCGGGACAGGCAGTTCTTC
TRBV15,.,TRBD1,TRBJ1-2,CATSRLGTGQFYGYTF,TGTGCCACCAGCAGACTCGGGACAGGTCAATTCTATGGCTACACCTTC
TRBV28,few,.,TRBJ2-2,CASSNLNTGELFF,TGTGCCAGCAGTAACTTGAACACCGGGGAGCTGTTTTTT
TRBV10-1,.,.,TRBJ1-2,CASWRGYGYTF,TGCGCCAGCTGGAGGGGCTATGGCTACACCTTC
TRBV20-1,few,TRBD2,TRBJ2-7,CSASSTGAGVYEQYF,TGCAGTGCTAGTAGTACGGGAGCGGGGGTCTACGAGCAGTACTTC
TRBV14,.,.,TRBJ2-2,CASSQVMGGTGELFF,TGTGCCAGCAGCCAAGTAATGGGGGGCACCGGGGAGCTGTTTTTT
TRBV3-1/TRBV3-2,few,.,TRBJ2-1,CASSQSKRRVGIGEQFF,TGTGCCAGCAGCCAATCGAAGCGTCGTGTGGGTATAGGTGAGCAGTTCTTC
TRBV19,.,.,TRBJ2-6,CASSLAGSSGANVLTF,TGTGCCAGTAGTCTTGCGGGTTCCTCTGGGGCCAACGTCCTGACTTTC
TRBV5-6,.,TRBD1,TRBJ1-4,CASSLTGDTTTNEKLFF,TGTGCCAGCAGCTTGACAGGGGATACAACAACTAATGAAAAACTGTTTTTT
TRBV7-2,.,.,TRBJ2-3,CASSIGRTQYF,TGTGCCAGCAGCATAGGGAGAACGCAGTATTTT
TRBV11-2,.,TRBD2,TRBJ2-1,CASSLDGREGPVLRIEQFF,TGTGCCAGCAGCTTAGATGGGAGGGAGGGCCCGGTTCTTAGGATTGAGCAGTTCTTC
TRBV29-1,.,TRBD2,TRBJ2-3,CSVEDPSGIDTQYF,TGCAGCGTTGAAGATCCTAGCGGAATAGATACGCAGTATTTT
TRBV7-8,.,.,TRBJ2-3,CASSVSGFPTQYF,TGTGCCAGCAGCGTTAGCGGCTTTCCGACGCAGTATTTT
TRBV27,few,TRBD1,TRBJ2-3,CATGQVPSQYF,TGTGCCACCGGACAGGTTCCGTCGCAGTATTTT
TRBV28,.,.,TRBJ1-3,CASRIEQGRNTIYF,TGTGCCAGCAGGATTGAACAGGGTAGAAACACCATATATTTT
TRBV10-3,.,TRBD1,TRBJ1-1,CAISEQGTGVTEAFF,TGTGCCATCAGTGAGCAAGGGACAGGGGTCACTGAAGCTTTCTTT
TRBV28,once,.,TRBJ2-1,CASSLTRGSGEQFF,TGTGCCAGCAGTTTAACGCGGGGTTCGGGTGAGCAGTTCTTC
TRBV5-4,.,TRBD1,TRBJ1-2,CASSEGQGNLRGYTF,TGTGCCAGCAGCGAGGGACAGGGTAACCTCAGAGGCTACACCTTC
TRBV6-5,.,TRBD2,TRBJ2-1,CASSYSGGGAGNEQFF,TGTGCCAGCAGTTACTCGGGCGGGGGGGCAGGAAATGAGCAGTTCTTC
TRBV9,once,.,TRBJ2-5,CASSPGGLGGETQYF,TGTGCCAGCAGCCCCGGGGGCCTGGGGGGGGAGACCCAGTACTTC
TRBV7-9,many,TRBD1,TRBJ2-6,CASSFRGQGAGANVLTF,TGTGCCAGCAGCTTCCGGGGACAGGGGGCTGGGGCCAACGTCCTGACTTTC
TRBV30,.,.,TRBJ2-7,CAWSVFEKGEQYF,TGTGCCTGGAGTGTATTCGAGAAGGGGGAGCAGTACTTC
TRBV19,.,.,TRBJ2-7,CASSGRGRYEQYF,TGTGCCAGTAGTGGGCGGGGGCGCTACGAGCAGTACTTC
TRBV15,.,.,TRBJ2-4,CATSRGALKNIQYF,TGTGCCACCAGCAGAGGGGCACTGAAAAACATTCAGTACTTC
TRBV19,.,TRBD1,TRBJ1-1,CASSMVDRGTRKAFF,TGTGCCAGTAGTATGGTGGACAGGGGTACGCGGAAGGCTTTCTTT
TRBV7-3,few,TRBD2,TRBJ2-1,CASSLTGVRRESIRNEQFF,TGTGCCAGCAGCTTAACGGGGGTACGGCGGGAGAGTATACGGAATGAGCAGTTCTTC
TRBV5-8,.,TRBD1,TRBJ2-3,CASSSQAGTGRFTDTQYF,TGTGCCAGCAGCTCTCAGGCCGGGACAGGAAGGTTCACAGATACGCAGTATTTT
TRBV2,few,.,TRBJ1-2,CASSVDRIELWPYTF,TGTGCCAGCAGTGTTGACAGAATCGAACTATGGCCCTACACCTTC
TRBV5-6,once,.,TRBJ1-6,CASSPGQNNSPLHF,TGTGCCAGCAGCCCTGGACAGAATAATTCACCCCTCCACTTT
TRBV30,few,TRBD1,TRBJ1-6,CAWDRVGSPLHF,TGTGCCTGGGACAGGGTCGGTTCACCCCTCCACTTT
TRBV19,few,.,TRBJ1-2,CASSMDSNYGYTF,TGTGCCAGTAGTATGGACAGTAACTATGGCTACACCTTC
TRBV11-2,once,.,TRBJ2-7,CASSLVGRGYEQYF,TGTGCCAGCAGCTTAGTCGGCAGGGGCTACGAGCAGTACTTC
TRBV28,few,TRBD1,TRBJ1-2,CASSPPGQINYGYTF,TGTGCCAGCAGTCCCCCGGGACAGATTAACTATGGCTACACCTTC
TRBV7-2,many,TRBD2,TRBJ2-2,CASSLVAGVVAGELFF,TGTGCCAGCAGCTTAGTAGCGGGAGTGGTCGCCGGGGAGCTGTTTTTT
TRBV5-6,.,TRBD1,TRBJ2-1,CASSLDDRGRDEQFF,TGTGCCAGCAGCTTGGATGACAGGGGGCGGGATGAGCAGTTCTTC
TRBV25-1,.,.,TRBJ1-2,CASSLAGQFGYTF,TGTGCCAGCAGTTTGGCAGGGCAGTTTGGCTACACCTTC
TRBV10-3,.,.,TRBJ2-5,CASADANGERETQYF,TGTGCCTCCGCGGACGCCAATGGGGAGAGGGAGACCCAGTACTTC
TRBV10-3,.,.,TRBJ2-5,CAISESEALGETQYF,TGTGCCATCAGTGAGTCAGAGGCCCTTGGGGAGACCCAGTACTTC
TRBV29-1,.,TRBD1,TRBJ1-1,CSAGTVNTEAFF,TGCAGCGCGGGGACAGTGAACACTGAAGCTTTCTTT
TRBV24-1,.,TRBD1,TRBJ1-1,CATSDLNSQDRGETEAFF,TGTGCCACCAGTGATTTGAACAGCCAGGACAGGGGGGAGACTGAAGCTTTCTTT
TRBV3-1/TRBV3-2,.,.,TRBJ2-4,CASSQDRSSGKNIQYF,TGTGCCAGCAGCCAAGATCGTAGTAGCGGTAAAAACATTCAGTACTTC
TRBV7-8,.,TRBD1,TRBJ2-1,CASRERQGAYNEQFF,TGTGCCAGCAGGGAGAGACAGGGGGCGTACAATGAGCAGTTCTTC
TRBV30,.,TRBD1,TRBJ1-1,CAWSANQGASEAFF,TGTGCCTGGAGTGCGAATCAGGGGGCCTCTGAAGCTTTCTTT
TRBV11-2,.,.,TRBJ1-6,CASSLANNSPLHF,TGTGCCAGCAGCTTAGCAAATAATTCACCCCTCCACTTT
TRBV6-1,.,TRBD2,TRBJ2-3,CASRGLAASTDTQYF,TGTGCCAGCAGAGGACTAGCGGCTAGCACAGATACGCAGTATTTT
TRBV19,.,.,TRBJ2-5,CASRYRGGQETQYF,TGTGCCAGTAGATACAGGGGGGGGCAAGAGACCCAGTACTTC
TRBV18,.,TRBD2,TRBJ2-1,CASSGLADEQFF,TGTGCCAGCTCAGGACTAGCGGATGAGCAGTTCTTC
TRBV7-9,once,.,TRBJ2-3,CASSPGTSQYF,TGTGCCAGCAGCCCCGGGACTTCGCAGTATTTT
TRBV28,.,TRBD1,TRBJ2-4,CASRASIQQQGGAKNIQYF,TGTGCCAGCAGGGCATCAATCCAACAACAGGGGGGAGCCAAAAACATTCAGTACTTC
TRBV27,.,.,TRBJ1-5,CASSFLNQPQHF,TGTGCCAGCAGTTTCCTCAATCAGCCCCAGCATTTT
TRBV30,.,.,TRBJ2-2,CAWSVMRGNYGELFF,TGTGCCTGGAGTGTAATGAGGGGGAATTACGGGGAGCTGTTTTTT
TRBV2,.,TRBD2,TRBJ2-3,CASSSGGASTDTQYF,TGTGCCAGCAGTAGCGGGGGGGCTAGCACAGATACGCAGTATTTT
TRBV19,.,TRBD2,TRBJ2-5,CASSIGLAVKETQYF,TGTGCCAGTAGTATTGGCCTAGCGGTAAAAGAGACCCAGTACTTC
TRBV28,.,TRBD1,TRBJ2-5,CASSQPGQGDQETQYF,TGTGCCAGCAGTCAACCGGGACAGGGAGACCAAGAGACCCAGTACTTC
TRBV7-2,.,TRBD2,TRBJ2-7,CASTLASGNYEQYF,TGTGCCAGCACCCTTGCTAGCGGCAACTACGAGCAGTACTTC
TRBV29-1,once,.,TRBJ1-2,CSVVASGWDGYTF,TGCAGCGTTGTTGCGTCAGGGTGGGATGGCTACACCTTC
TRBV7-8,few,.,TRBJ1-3,CASSLVSGGLGNTIYF,TGTGCCAGCAGCTTAGTGTCGGGGGGGCTGGGAAACACCATATATTTT